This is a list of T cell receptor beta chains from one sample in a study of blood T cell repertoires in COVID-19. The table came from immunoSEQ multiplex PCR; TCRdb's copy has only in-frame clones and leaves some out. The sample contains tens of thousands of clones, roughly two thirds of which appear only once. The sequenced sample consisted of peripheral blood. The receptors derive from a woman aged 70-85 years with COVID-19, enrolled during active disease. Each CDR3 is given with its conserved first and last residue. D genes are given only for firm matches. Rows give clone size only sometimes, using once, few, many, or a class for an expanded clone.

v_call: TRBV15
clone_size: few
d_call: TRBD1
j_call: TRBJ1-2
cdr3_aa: CATSRELRGLGGYTF
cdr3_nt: TGTGCCACCAGCAGAGAACTCAGGGGGCTAGGCGGCTACACCTTC

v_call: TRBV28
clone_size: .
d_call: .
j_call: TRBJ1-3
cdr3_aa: CASSVQEDSGNTIYF
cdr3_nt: TGTGCCAGCAGTGTACAGGAAGACTCTGGAAACACCATATATTTT

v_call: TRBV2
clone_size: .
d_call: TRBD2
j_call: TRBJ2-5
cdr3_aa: CATRLAGGVETQYF
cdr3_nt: TGTGCCACCCGACTAGCGGGAGGGGTAGAGACCCAGTACTTC

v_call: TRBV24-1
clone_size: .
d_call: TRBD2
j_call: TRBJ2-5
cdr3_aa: CATSDSRREPETQYF
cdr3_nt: TGTGCCACCAGTGATTCTAGGCGGGAGCCGGAGACCCAGTACTTC

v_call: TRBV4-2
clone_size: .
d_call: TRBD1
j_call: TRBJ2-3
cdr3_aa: CASSQAGQGSSTDTQYF
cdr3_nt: TGTGCCAGCAGCCAGGCCGGACAGGGGAGTAGCACAGATACGCAGTATTTT

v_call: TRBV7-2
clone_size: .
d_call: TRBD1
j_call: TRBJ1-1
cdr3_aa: CASSIRQGQDTEAFF
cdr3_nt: TGTGCCAGCAGCATACGACAGGGGCAGGACACTGAAGCTTTCTTT

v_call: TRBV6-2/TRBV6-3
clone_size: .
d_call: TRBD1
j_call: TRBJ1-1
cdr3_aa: CASSWGGQGNTEAFF
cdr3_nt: TGTGCCAGCAGTTGGGGTGGACAGGGGAACACTGAAGCTTTCTTT

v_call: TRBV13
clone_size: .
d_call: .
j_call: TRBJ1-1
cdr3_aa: CASSLVGATEAFF
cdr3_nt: TGTGCCAGCAGCTTAGTGGGAGCGACTGAAGCTTTCTTT

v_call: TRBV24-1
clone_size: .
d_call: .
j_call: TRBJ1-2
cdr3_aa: CATSGATGGYTF
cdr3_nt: TGTGCCACCAGTGGGGCCACAGGGGGCTACACCTTC

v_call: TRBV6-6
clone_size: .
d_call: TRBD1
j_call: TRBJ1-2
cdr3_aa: CASSPRAPDRVSNYGYTF
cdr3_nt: TGTGCCAGCAGTCCTCGGGCCCCGGACAGGGTGTCCAACTATGGCTACACCTTC

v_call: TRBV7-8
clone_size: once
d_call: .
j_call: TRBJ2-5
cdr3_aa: CASSLGRQGGQETQYF
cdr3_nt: TGTGCCAGCAGCTTGGGGAGACAGGGAGGCCAAGAGACCCAGTACTTC

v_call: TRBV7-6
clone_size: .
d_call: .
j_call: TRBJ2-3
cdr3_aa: CASSPRELTDTQYF
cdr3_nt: TGTGCCAGCAGCCCACGAGAGCTCACAGATACGCAGTATTTT

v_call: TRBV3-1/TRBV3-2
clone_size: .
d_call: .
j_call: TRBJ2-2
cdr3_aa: CASSLISGELFF
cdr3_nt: TGTGCCAGCAGCCTAATCTCCGGGGAGCTGTTTTTT

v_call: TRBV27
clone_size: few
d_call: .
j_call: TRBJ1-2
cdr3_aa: CASKTRTDWDGYTF
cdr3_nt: TGTGCCAGCAAAACCCGGACAGATTGGGATGGCTACACCTTC

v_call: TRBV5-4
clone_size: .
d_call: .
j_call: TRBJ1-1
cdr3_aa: CASSLAIGGDLMNTEAFF
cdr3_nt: TGTGCCAGCAGCTTGGCCATTGGGGGGGATCTCATGAACACTGAAGCTTTCTTT

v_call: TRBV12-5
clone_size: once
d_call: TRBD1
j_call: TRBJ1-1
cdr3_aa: CASGLTPHVGQVEAFF
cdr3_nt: TGTGCTAGTGGTTTAACACCCCACGTAGGACAGGTCGAAGCTTTCTTT

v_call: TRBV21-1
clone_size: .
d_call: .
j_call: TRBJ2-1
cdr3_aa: CASSLKGVRAQRDEQFF
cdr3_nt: TGTGCCAGCAGCCTCAAAGGGGTCAGGGCCCAAAGGGATGAGCAGTTCTTC

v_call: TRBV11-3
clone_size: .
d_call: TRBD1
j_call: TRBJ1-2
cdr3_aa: CASSSLGTGGRGYTF
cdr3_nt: TGTGCCAGCAGCTCCCTCGGGACAGGGGGGAGAGGCTACACCTTC

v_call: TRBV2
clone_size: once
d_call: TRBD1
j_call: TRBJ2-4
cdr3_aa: CATSGQGKNIQYF
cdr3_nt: TGTGCCACCTCCGGACAGGGCAAAAACATTCAGTACTTC

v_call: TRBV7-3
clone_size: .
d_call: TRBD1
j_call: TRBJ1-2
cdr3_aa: CASSTGQGSGYTF
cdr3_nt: TGTGCCAGCAGCACGGGACAGGGGTCCGGCTACACCTTC

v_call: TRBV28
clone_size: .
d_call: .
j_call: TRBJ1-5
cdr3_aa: CASSLSGYNQPQHF
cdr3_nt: TGTGCCAGCAGTTTATCGGGTTACAATCAGCCCCAGCATTTT

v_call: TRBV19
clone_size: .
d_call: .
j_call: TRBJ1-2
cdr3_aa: CASQREGVDYGYTF
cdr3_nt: TGTGCCAGTCAAAGGGAGGGTGTAGACTATGGCTACACCTTC

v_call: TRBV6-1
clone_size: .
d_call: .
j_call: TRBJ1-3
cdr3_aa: CASSESLGTSGNTIYF
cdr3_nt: TGTGCCAGCAGTGAATCTCTGGGCACCTCTGGAAACACCATATATTTT

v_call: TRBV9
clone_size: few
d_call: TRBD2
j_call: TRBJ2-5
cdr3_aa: CASSPGLAVLQETQYF
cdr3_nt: TGTGCCAGCAGCCCCGGACTAGCGGTACTCCAAGAGACCCAGTACTTC

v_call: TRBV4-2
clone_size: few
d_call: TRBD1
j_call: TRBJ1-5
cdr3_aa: CASSQDPTGGRQPQHF
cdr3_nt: TGTGCCAGCAGCCAAGATCCCACAGGGGGAAGGCAGCCCCAGCATTTT

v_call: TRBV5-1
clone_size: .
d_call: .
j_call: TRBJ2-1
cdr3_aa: CASSLLADEQFF
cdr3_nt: TGCGCCAGCAGCTTGTTGGCTGATGAGCAGTTCTTC

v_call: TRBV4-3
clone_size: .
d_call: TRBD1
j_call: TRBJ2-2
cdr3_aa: CASSQKGQGFNTGELFF
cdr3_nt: TGCGCCAGCAGCCAAAAAGGACAGGGTTTTAACACCGGGGAGCTGTTTTTT

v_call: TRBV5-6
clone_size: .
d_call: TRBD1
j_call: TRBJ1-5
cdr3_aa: CASSLYRGVNQPQHF
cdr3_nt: TGTGCCAGCAGCTTGTACAGGGGGGTCAATCAGCCCCAGCATTTT

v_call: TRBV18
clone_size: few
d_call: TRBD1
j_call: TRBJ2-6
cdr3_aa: CASSPQKGQGVSGANVLTF
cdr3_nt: TGTGCCAGCTCACCACAGAAGGGACAGGGGGTCTCTGGGGCCAACGTCCTGACTTTC

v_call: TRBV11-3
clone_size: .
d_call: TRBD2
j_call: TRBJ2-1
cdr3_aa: CASSPTGLAGGGEQFF
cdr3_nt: TGTGCCAGCAGCCCCACGGGACTAGCGGGAGGGGGCGAGCAGTTCTTC

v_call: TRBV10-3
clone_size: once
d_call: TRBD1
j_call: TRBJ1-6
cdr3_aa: CAISQGQGRSPLHF
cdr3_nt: TGTGCCATCAGCCAAGGACAGGGGCGCTCACCCCTCCACTTT

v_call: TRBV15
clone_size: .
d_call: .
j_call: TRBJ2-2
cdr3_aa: CATSRDGGNTGELFF
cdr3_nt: TGTGCCACCAGCAGAGATGGCGGAAACACCGGGGAGCTGTTTTTT

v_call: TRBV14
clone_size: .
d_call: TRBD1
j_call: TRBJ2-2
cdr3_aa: CASSRWTGRSTGELFF
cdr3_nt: TGTGCCAGCAGCCGATGGACAGGGAGGAGCACCGGGGAGCTGTTTTTT

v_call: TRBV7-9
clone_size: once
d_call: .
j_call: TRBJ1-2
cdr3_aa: CASSLPPGRTSYGYTF
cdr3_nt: TGTGCCAGCAGCCTCCCCCCAGGCAGAACTTCCTATGGCTACACCTTC

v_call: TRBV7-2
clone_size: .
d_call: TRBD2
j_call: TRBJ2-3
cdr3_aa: CASSKSGRGPGDTQYF
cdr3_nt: TGTGCCAGCAGCAAAAGCGGGAGGGGGCCCGGGGATACGCAGTATTTT

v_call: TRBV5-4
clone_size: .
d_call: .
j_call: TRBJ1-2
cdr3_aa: CASSPRGARGYGYTF
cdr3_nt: TGTGCCAGCAGCCCTCGGGGGGCCCGGGGGTATGGCTACACCTTC

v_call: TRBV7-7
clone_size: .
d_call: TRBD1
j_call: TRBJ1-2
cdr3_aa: CASTAPGTVNYGYTF
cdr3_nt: TGTGCCAGCACCGCCCCCGGGACAGTCAACTATGGCTACACCTTC

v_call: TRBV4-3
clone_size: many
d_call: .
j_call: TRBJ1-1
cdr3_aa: CASSPGATMNTEAFF
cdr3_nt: TGCGCCAGCAGCCCAGGGGCGACGATGAACACTGAAGCTTTCTTT

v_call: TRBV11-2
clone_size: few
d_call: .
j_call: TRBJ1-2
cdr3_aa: CASSLDGRGYGYTF
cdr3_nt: TGTGCCAGCAGCTTAGATGGCAGGGGCTATGGCTACACCTTC

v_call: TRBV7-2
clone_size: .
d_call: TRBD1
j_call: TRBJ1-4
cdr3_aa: CASSLARGDREKLFF
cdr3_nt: TGTGCCAGCAGCTTAGCCAGGGGGGATAGGGAAAAACTGTTTTTT